This TCR beta chain comes out of a study of T-cell memory formation after mild COVID-19 (dated by TCRdb to about 2021). For the wider study: TCR sequence clusters from the two donors were largely donor specific. T-cell clones expanding and contracting after mild COVID-19 in two donors were tracked by longitudinal TCRalpha and TCRbeta repertoire sequencing. Two young, previously healthy adult volunteers made up the cohort, one male and one female.

Turning to this clonotype: The target of this receptor is not known. The input lacks base qualities; no much larger clone sits a single base away.

Instrument used: Illumina NovaSeq 6000. TCRalpha and TCRbeta cDNA libraries were built by 5'RACE with constant-segment primers, adding sample barcodes and unique molecular identifiers. RNA was extracted from every sample with Trizol reagent. Library amplification was performed in two PCR steps, and a second sample barcode and Illumina TruSeq adapters were introduced in the second step. Libraries were sequenced on an Illumina NovaSeq with 2 x 150 bp paired-end reads. As for the original processing: Reads were demultiplexed and collapsed into UMI-guided consensus sequences with migec v1.2.7. With mixcr v2.1.11, UMI consensuses were aligned to TRA and TRB V and J templates and assembled into clonotypes. A clonotype was counted as expanded or contracted only when both edgeR and NoisET called the clonotype significant, with the noise models trained on biological replicates. For edgeR calls, the thresholds were a false discovery rate-adjusted p below 0.01 and a log2 fold-change of 1. As an exploratory analysis of dynamics, max-normalized trajectories of the 1000 most abundant clonotypes were examined by PCA with hierarchical clustering. Separately sequenced CD4+ and CD8+ repertoires were used to assign the CD4 or CD8 phenotype of responding clones. TCRdb's own reprocessing of the public reads used fastp at Q25 and MiXCR and kept productive beta chains. Identical CDR3 proteins give one entry, which carries the most common genes and DNA. The V and J calls come from TCRdb's annotation, not from the publication. Counted in this sample were about 360,000 distinct CDR3 sequences; approximately 13% of them appeared once. In total, the top ten clones hold about 21% of the sample.

Overall study results and their limits: Some responding clones were detected in pre-infection memory, suggesting pre-existing cross-reactive memory T cells joined the SARS-CoV-2 response. From day 15 to 85, contracting clones showed balanced CD4/CD8 phenotypes, whereas a second wave of clones that expanded from day 15 to 37 leaned towards CD4+. The study included only a couple of mild cases, and larger cohorts that include severe cases with pre-infection samples were judged to be necessary. The second-wave clones that peaked on day 37 were not confirmed to be SARS-CoV-2 specific. Contracting CD4+ clones turned up mainly in the CM and EM memory subsets, whereas EMRA was where CD8+ clones were enriched.

PBMCs were isolated by Ficoll-Paque density gradient centrifugation. CDR1 and CDR2 are drawn from the germline V gene (reference sequence): SEHNR, FQNEAQ. Trimming takes 4 bases from V and 5 bases from J, and the germline ends sit 15 bases apart. From the cysteine through the phenylalanine, the CDR3 covers 14 amino acids. The kept DNA is CDR3 alone, 42 bases in frame from the first base. This sequence originates from a man between 18 and 35 years old who had mild COVID-19 (a few samples of this study predate the infection). The sample titles of this study are shuffled in the database, so cell type and time point are left out; the donor was told from shared clones. The sample taken for sequencing was PBMCs or a T cell subset sorted from them (not recorded which). Recombination joined TRBV7-9 with TRBJ2-7; the D segment could be TRBD1, given 6 matching bases. The CDR3 region has the sequence CASSWTVNLDEQYF. The nucleotides are TGTGCCAGCAGCTGGACAGTTAACCTAGACGAGCAGTACTTC.